This TCR beta chain was recorded in a study of shared clonotypes between healthy human individuals (dated by TCRdb to the early 2020s). General notes on the study: Two women and a few men aged 18 to 49 years were included in the cohort. The study deeply sequenced blood TCR repertoires of five healthy adults to estimate repertoire size and the extent of clonotype sharing between individuals. Different laboratories and diverse techniques were used to prepare libraries and sequence TCR repertoires, to increase sequencing depth and limit assay-specific biases. Leukapheresis yielded between about 0.85 and 9 billion PBMCs per donor. General findings and caveats noted by the study authors: Sampling was restricted to blood, and TCR repertoires in tissue are likely to differ from TCR repertoires in blood. Based on pairwise subsampling, the degree of clonotype sharing among donors was expected to be affected by sequencing depth. The small number of donors limited the genetic and exposure-history diversity represented.

Regarding this clone: Its antigen is currently not known. Per-nucleotide qualities are absent, and no much larger clonotype sits a single base away.

Using the deep immunoSEQ assay, multiplex PCR amplified TCR CDR3 regions from genomic DNA. Extracted genomic DNA from each cell subset was spread evenly across all wells of several immunoSEQ 96-well plates, with each plate serving as a replicate. For unsorted PBMC, 250 to 300 ng of genomic DNA, equivalent to around 30,000 T cell genomes, went into each replicate PCR. Unsorted PBMC genomic DNA was sequenced across ten immunoSEQ deep assay plates. Purified libraries were quantified with a Qubit 3.0 fluorometer, sized on a Bioanalyzer 2100, and re-quantified with the KAPA Library Quantification kit. Every immunoSEQ 96-well plate was sequenced on a separate single-read 150-cycle Illumina NextSeq 550 flow cell. In the authors' own workflow: The immunoSEQ output contained only junctional sequences without quality scores, so filtering could not match that applied to full-length reads. Sequences were annotated with PyIR, a Python wrapper for IgBLAST v1.9, using IMGT germline references to assign V/J genes and CDR3. Reads were filtered out if the reads had weak V/J assignments (E-value above 1e-6), no CDR3, stop codons, out-of-frame junctions, or ambiguous translated residues. V3J clonotypes were defined as sequences sharing the same inferred V gene, J gene, and CDR3 amino acid sequence. Percentage overlap between repertoires was computed as shared unique clonotypes divided by the size of the smaller repertoire. Richness of each repertoire was evaluated using RTK rarefaction, the Chao1 estimator, and Recon v2.1 estimates of unobserved clonotypes. TCRdb mirrors the immuneACCESS table, restricted to in-frame sequences. Some clones are absent from its copies; in checked studies, under half trace to an unresolved V gene, and the reason for the others is unknown. Clone size and the V and J calls come from that table; the DNA yielded D and trimming. The sample table holds approximately 470,000 clones, of which approximately 81% were seen once. The ten largest clones add up to over 9.5% of the sample.

The donors were healthy, HIV-negative adults who had no recently reported acute infections or vaccinations. Every donor was a Caucasian adult residing in Nashville, Tennessee, USA. In the unsorted samples, tens of millions of PBMCs were counted, and genomic DNA was extracted using the QIAamp DNA Blood Mini kit. Blood was collected by leukapheresis, and PBMCs were isolated by Ficoll-Histopaque density gradient centrifugation and then cryopreserved in liquid nitrogen vapor phase. The receptor's source is a woman aged 40 to 49 in good health. Some clones in this sample may be carry-over from other donors' samples. The sample taken for sequencing was PBMCs.

The DNA sequence is TGTGCCTGGAGCGGGGTTTACGAGCAGTACTTC. This is translated as CAWSGVYEQYF. Recombination connected TRBV30 to TRBJ2-7; 5 matching bases give a weak D call of TRBD2. Trimming removed 3 bases from V and 4 bases from J, leaving 7 bases between the germline ends. The CDR3 has 11 amino acids, counting the end cysteine and phenylalanine. Only CDR3 DNA remains: 33 bases, in frame from the first base. Per the germline V gene (reference sequence), GTSNPN is the CDR1 and SVGIG is the CDR2.